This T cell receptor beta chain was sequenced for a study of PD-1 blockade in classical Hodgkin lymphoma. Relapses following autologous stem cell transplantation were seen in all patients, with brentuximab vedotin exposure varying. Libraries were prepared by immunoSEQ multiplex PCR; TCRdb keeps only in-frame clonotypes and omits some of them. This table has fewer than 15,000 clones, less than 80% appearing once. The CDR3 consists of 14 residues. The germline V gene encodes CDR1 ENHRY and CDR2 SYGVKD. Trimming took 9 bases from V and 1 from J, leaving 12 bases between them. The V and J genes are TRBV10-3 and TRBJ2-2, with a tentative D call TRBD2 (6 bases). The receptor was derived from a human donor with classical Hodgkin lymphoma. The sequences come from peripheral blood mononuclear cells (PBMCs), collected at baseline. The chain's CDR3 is CAMGDFQNTGELFF. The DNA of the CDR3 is TGTGCCATGGGGGACTTCCAGAACACCGGGGAGCTGTTTTTT.